This T cell receptor (beta chain) is from a study of CD8+CD57+ T cells in acquired aplastic anemia. Study-wide findings and caveats: About 27 CD8+ CDR3 sequences were shared between patients and controls.

Sequenced patients had shown CD8+CD57+ cell expansion by flow cytometry. Every patient had severe acquired aplastic anemia. Profiling that covered TCR beta VDJ and CDR3 relied on genomic DNA as its template. TCRdb re-derived calls from the reads in MiXCR, one entry per CDR3 protein. The profile shows about 160,000 distinct CDR3 sequences, 71% of them singletons. This clonotype has a handful of counts. Its antigen is as yet unknown. Material: sorted CD4+, CD8+, or CD8+CD57+ T cells (not recorded which) from PBMCs. The TCR was taken from a human donor with aplastic anemia.

The CDR3 reads CSARDRGGETQYF. The CDR3, as DNA: TGCAGTGCGAGGGACAGGGGAGGGGAGACCCAGTACTTC. The chain links TRBV20-1 to TRBJ2-5; 10 positions match TRBD1. V was pared by 6 bases and J by 5 bases, with 6 bases of the junction left unmatched. Germline-derived CDR1 and CDR2 are DFQATT and SNEGSKA (reference sequence). This CDR3 contains 13 residues.